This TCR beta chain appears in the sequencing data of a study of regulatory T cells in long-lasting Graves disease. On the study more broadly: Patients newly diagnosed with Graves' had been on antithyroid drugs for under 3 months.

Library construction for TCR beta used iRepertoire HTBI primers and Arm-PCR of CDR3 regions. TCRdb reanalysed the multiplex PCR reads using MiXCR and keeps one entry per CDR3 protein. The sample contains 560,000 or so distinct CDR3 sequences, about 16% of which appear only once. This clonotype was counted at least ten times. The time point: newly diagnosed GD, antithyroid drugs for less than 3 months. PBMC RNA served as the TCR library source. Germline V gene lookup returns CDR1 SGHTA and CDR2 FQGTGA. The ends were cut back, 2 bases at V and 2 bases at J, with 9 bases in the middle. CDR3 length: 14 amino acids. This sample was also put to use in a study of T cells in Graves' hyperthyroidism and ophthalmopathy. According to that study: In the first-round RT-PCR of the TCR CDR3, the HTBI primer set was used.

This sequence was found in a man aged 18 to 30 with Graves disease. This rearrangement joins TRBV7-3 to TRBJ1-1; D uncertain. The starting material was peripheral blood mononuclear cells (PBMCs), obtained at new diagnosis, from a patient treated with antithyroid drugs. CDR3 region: CASSLGGYNTEAFF. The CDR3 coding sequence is TGTGCCAGCAGCTTAGGAGGGTATAACACTGAAGCTTTCTTT.